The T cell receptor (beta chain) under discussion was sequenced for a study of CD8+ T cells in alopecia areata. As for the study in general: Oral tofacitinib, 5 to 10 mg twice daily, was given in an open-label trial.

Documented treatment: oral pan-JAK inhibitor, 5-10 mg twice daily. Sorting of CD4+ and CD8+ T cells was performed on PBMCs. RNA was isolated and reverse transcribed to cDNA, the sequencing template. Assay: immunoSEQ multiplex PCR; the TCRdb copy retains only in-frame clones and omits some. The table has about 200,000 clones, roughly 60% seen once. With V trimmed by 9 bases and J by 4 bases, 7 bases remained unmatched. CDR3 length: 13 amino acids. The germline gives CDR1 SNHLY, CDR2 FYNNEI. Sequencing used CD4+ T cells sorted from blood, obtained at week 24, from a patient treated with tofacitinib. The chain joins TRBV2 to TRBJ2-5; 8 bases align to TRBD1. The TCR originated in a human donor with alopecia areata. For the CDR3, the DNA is TGTGCCAGGGGACAGGAAGGTAGAGAGACCCAGTACTTC. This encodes CARGQEGRETQYF. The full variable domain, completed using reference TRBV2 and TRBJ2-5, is EPEVTQTPSHQVTQMGQEVILRCVPISNHLYFYWYRQILGQKVEFLVSFYNNEISEKSEIFDDQFSVERPDGSNFTLKIRSTKLEDSAMYFCARGQEGRETQYFGPGTRLLVL.